These T cell receptor beta chains were read from a single sample in a study of CD8+ T cells in alopecia areata. The protocol was immunoSEQ multiplex PCR, while the TCRdb copy is restricted to in-frame clones and leaves out a portion. The sample gives some 110,000 clones, about 60% of which show up once; roughly 3.1% is in the top ten. Sequencing was done on a sample of CD4+ T cells sorted from blood. All receptors come from a human donor in good health. The CDR3 runs from the conserved cysteine through the conserved F or W. D genes are given only for firm matches. Some rows mark clone size as missing; the rest say once, few, many or name a class of expanded clone.

J: TRBJ1-1
size: NA
D: NA
V: TRBV27
length: 14
DNA: TGTGCCAGCAGCACCCGGTGGGCTGACACTGAAGCTTTCTTT
CDR3: CASSTRWADTEAFF

J: TRBJ1-2
size: NA
D: NA
V: TRBV7-9
length: 15
DNA: TGTGCCAGCAGCACACAGGGCTATGCCAACTATGGCTACACCTTC
CDR3: CASSTQGYANYGYTF

J: TRBJ2-7
size: NA
D: NA
V: TRBV6-6
length: 14
DNA: TGTGCCAGCAGTTACTACGAGGGACCCTACGAGCAGTACTTC
CDR3: CASSYYEGPYEQYF

J: TRBJ1-1
size: NA
D: NA
V: TRBV6-5
length: 14
DNA: TGTGCCAGCAGTTCGGGCAGGCTGAACACTGAAGCTTTCTTT
CDR3: CASSSGRLNTEAFF

J: TRBJ2-7
size: few
D: NA
V: TRBV27
length: 15
DNA: TGTGCCAGCAGTCCCCTAGCGAATCCCTCCTCCGAGCAGTACTTC
CDR3: CASSPLANPSSEQYF

J: TRBJ1-6
size: NA
D: NA
V: TRBV7-2
length: 18
DNA: TGTGCCAGCAGCTTACTCATAGGGCAGGGTAAAAGTTGGTCACCCCTCCACTTT
CDR3: CASSLLIGQGKSWSPLHF

J: TRBJ1-2
size: NA
D: TRBD1
V: TRBV7-9
length: 16
DNA: TGTGCCAGCAGCTTAAGGACGACAGGGTTGGGTAGTGGCTACACCTTC
CDR3: CASSLRTTGLGSGYTF

J: TRBJ1-6
size: few
D: NA
V: TRBV5-1
length: 13
DNA: TGCGCCAGCAGCTTGGGACTCAATTCACCCCTCCACTTT
CDR3: CASSLGLNSPLHF

J: TRBJ1-6
size: NA
D: NA
V: TRBV27
length: 14
DNA: TGTGCCAGCAGTGCACAGGGCAGGAATTCACCCCTCCACTTT
CDR3: CASSAQGRNSPLHF

J: TRBJ2-3
size: NA
D: TRBD1
V: TRBV23-1
length: 16
DNA: TGCGCCAGCAGTCAATCGGGCAGGGGGAGCACAGATACGCAGTATTTT
CDR3: CASSQSGRGSTDTQYF

J: TRBJ2-1
size: NA
D: NA
V: TRBV28
length: 12
DNA: TGTGCCAGCAGGACAGGCCCCAATGAGCAGTTCTTC
CDR3: CASRTGPNEQFF

J: TRBJ1-2
size: NA
D: NA
V: TRBV29-1
length: 12
DNA: TGCAGCGTTGAAACAGGCTTAGGGGGCTACACCTTC
CDR3: CSVETGLGGYTF

J: TRBJ2-2
size: NA
D: NA
V: TRBV6-6
length: 14
DNA: TGTGCCAGCGCGGCGGGGGCTTACACCGGGGAGCTGTTTTTT
CDR3: CASAAGAYTGELFF

J: TRBJ2-2
size: few
D: NA
V: TRBV14
length: 16
DNA: TGTGCCAGCAGCCAAATAGGGTTCTTGAACACCGGGGAGCTGTTTTTT
CDR3: CASSQIGFLNTGELFF

J: TRBJ1-1
size: NA
D: NA
V: TRBV29-1
length: 14
DNA: TGCAGCGTTGAACTAGCCAGAGTGAACACTGAAGCTTTCTTT
CDR3: CSVELARVNTEAFF

J: TRBJ2-7
size: few
D: NA
V: TRBV29-1
length: 15
DNA: TGCAGCGTCGATACAGACAGTAGCATTCCGTACGAGCAGTACTTC
CDR3: CSVDTDSSIPYEQYF

J: TRBJ2-3
size: few
D: NA
V: TRBV29-1
length: 13
DNA: TGCAGCGTTGAAGTGTCGGCAACAGATACGCAGTATTTT
CDR3: CSVEVSATDTQYF

J: TRBJ1-1
size: NA
D: TRBD1
V: TRBV30
length: 14
DNA: TGTGCCTGGACCAACTACAGGGGGAGCACTGAAGCTTTCTTT
CDR3: CAWTNYRGSTEAFF

J: TRBJ1-2
size: NA
D: NA
V: TRBV6-5
length: 16
DNA: TGTGCCAGCAGTTACTCGAGCCGAGAGATACTCTATGGCTACACCTTC
CDR3: CASSYSSREILYGYTF

J: TRBJ2-7
size: NA
D: TRBD1
V: TRBV29-1
length: 15
DNA: TGCAGCGTGCTAGCCCGGGACAGGGGTTCCTACGAGCAGTACTTC
CDR3: CSVLARDRGSYEQYF